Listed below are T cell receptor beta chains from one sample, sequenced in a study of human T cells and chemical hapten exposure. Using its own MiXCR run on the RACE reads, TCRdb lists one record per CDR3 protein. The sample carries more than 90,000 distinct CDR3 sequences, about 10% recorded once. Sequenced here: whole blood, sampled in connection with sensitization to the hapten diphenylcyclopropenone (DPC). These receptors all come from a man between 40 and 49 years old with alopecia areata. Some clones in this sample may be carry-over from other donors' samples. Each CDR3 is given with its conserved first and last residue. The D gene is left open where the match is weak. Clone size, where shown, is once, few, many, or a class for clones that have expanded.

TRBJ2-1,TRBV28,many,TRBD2,CASSLSGNHNEQFF,TGTGCCAGCAGTTTAAGCGGGAACCACAATGAGCAGTTCTTC
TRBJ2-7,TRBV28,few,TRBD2,CASSQSGRLGEEQYF,TGTGCCAGCAGTCAAAGCGGGAGGCTTGGTGAGGAGCAGTACTTC
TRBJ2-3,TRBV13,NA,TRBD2,CASSLVEAGAETDTQYF,TGTGCCAGCAGCTTAGTCGAGGCGGGAGCAGAAACAGATACGCAGTATTTT
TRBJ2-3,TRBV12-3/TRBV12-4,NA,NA,CASSLRPQSTDTQYF,TGTGCCAGCAGTTTAAGGCCGCAGAGCACAGATACGCAGTATTTT
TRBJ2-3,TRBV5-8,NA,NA,CASSGVADTQYF,TGTGCCAGCAGCGGAGTGGCAGATACGCAGTATTTT
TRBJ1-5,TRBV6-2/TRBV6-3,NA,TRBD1,CASSYSDRGGSNQPQHF,TGTGCCAGCAGTTACTCCGACAGGGGAGGCAGCAATCAGCCCCAGCATTTT
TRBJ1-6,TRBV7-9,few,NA,CASSSQDGGGLALHF,TGTGCCAGCAGCTCTCAGGACGGAGGGGGTCTGGCCCTCCACTTT
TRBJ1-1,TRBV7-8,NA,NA,CASSFPNMSLRSTEAFF,TGTGCCAGCAGCTTCCCCAACATGTCGTTGAGGAGCACTGAAGCTTTCTTT
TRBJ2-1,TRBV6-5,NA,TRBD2,CASRSGGSYANEQFF,TGTGCCAGCAGGTCGGGGGGTTCGTATGCCAATGAGCAGTTCTTC
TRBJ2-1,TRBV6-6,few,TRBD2,CATTGLVLANEQFF,TGTGCCACCACAGGACTAGTTCTTGCCAATGAGCAGTTCTTC
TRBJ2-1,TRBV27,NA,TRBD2,CASSLIILAGEVNEQFF,TGTGCCAGCAGTTTAATTATTCTAGCGGGAGAAGTCAATGAGCAGTTCTTC
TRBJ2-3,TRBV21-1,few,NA,CASSNGQTSTDTQYF,TGTGCCAGCAGCAATGGACAGACTAGCACAGATACGCAGTATTTT
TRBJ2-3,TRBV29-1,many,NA,CSVEVQGVDTQYF,TGCAGCGTTGAAGTACAGGGAGTAGATACGCAGTATTTT
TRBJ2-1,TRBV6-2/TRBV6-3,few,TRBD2,CASNPGAGEYNEQFF,TGTGCCAGCAACCCGGGAGCGGGGGAATACAATGAGCAGTTCTTC
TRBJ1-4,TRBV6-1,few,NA,CASSDPTGGEKLFF,TGTGCCAGCAGTGACCCCACCGGGGGGGAAAAACTGTTTTTT